One and the same sample provided the 14 T cell receptor beta chains below, sequenced in a study of blood T cell repertoires in COVID-19. Assay used: immunoSEQ multiplex PCR; TCRdb lists only in-frame clones, some missing. The data contain roughly 350,000 clones, 87% of them singletons. Material for sequencing was peripheral blood. The receptors here all came from a woman aged 45-65 years with COVID-19, enrolled during active disease.

The chain links TRBV6-5 to TRBJ1-1; D might be TRBD1 (6 bases). CDR1 and CDR2 (germline): MNHEY, SVGAGI. The CDR3 has 14 residues. V lost 8 bases to trimming and J lost 1 base, with 14 bases between them. The CDR3 DNA reads TGTGCCAGCTCGCGGGGGCGGAAGAACACTGAAGCTTTCTTT. Amino acids: CASSRGRKNTEAFF.

The chain uses TRBV19 and TRBJ2-2; 14 bases are a match to TRBD2. This CDR3 contains 20 residues. CDR1 LNHDA and CDR2 SQIVND come from the germline V gene (reference sequence). The trim removed 5 bases at V and 6 bases at J, leaving 17 bases unmatched. CDR3 in DNA: TGTGCCAGTAGTTTCCGTCGAGGACTAGCGGGAGGTGAGGTATCCGGGGAGCTGTTTTTT. It encodes CASSFRRGLAGGEVSGELFF.

This chain joins TRBV7-2 and TRBJ1-1, with 8 bases aligning to TRBD1. Germline lookup yields CDR1 SGHTA and CDR2 FQGNSA. Trimming removed 7 bases from V and 7 bases from J; junction bases left unmatched: 14. The length of the CDR3 is 15 residues. The DNA for the CDR3 is TGTGCCAGCATCCTGACAGGGGTCCGCTCTGGTGAAGCTTTCTTT. It codes for CASILTGVRSGEAFF.

This chain joins TRBV6-5 and TRBJ1-1; maybe TRBD1 (6 bases). This CDR3 spans 13 amino acids. The germline V gene has CDR1 MNHEY and CDR2 SVGAGI. The V and J ends lost 4 bases and 7 bases respectively, with 13 bases between them. CDR3 DNA sequence: TGTGCCAGCAGTTCCCAACCGGACAGTGAAGCTTTCTTT. This encodes CASSSQPDSEAFF.

The chain joins TRBV5-1 to TRBJ1-4; TRBD1 matches 7 bases. Germline CDR1 and CDR2: SGHRS and YFSETQ. The CDR3 consists of 14 residues. V lost 6 bases to trimming and J lost 3 bases; unmatched junction nucleotides: 5. The CDR3 DNA is TGCGCCAGCAAGGGGCAGGGGGCTAATGAAAAACTGTTTTTT. This gives the protein CASKGQGANEKLFF.

The gene calls are TRBV7-9 and TRBJ2-5, with TRBD2 matching over 13 bases. V shed 5 bases, J shed 5 bases, and the junction held 14 bases outside the gene matches. Germline V gene data show CDR1 as SEHNR and CDR2 as FQNEAQ (reference sequence). The CDR3 is 18 residues long. CDR3 sequence (DNA): TGTGCCAGCAGCCCCAGGGGTGGACTAGCGGGAGATGGGGAGACCCAGTACTTC. Translated, it gives CASSPRGGLAGDGETQYF.

This chain connects TRBV20-1 to TRBJ1-2, with TRBD1 as a possible D gene (5 bases). V was trimmed by 5 bases and J by 9 bases, leaving 13 bases between them. Germline assignment: CDR1 DFQATT and CDR2 SNEGSKA (reference sequence). The CDR3 extends over 11 amino acids. DNA of the CDR3: TGCAGTGCTTCCCCCGGGGGAAGCTACACCTTC. Translating gives CSASPGGSYTF.

The chain has TRBV27 and TRBJ1-4, with D possibly TRBD1 on 6 matching bases. Germline CDR1 reads MNHEY; CDR2 reads SMNVEV (reference sequence). Trimming shortened V by 5 bases and J by 8 bases, and 21 bases separated the two germline ends. This CDR3 has 16 residues. This CDR3 is CASSPRDIQRGEKLFF. DNA of the CDR3: TGTGCCAGCAGTCCCCGGGACATCCAAAGAGGCGAAAAACTGTTTTTT.

The gene calls are TRBV12-3 or TRBV12-4 and TRBJ1-1; TRBD1 might be the D (6 bases). This CDR3 comprises 11 residues. Trimming pared 5 bases from V and 5 bases from J, leaving 6 bases between. The CDR3 DNA sequence: TGTGCCAGCAGTGGGACAACTGAAGCTTTCTTT. Protein sequence: CASSGTTEAFF.

The J gene is TRBJ2-7, the V gene TRBV6-5; possibly TRBD2 for D (6 bases). V gave up 6 bases and J gave up 5 bases, with 11 bases separating them. Germline assignment: CDR1 MNHEY and CDR2 SVGAGI. The CDR3 is made up of 12 amino acids. The CDR3 region has the DNA TGTGCCAGCAGCGGACCGGGGGACGAGCAGTACTTC. Encoded protein: CASSGPGDEQYF.

The rearrangement uses TRBV5-1 and TRBJ1-1, with D perhaps TRBD1 (5 bases). V was cut by 1 base and J by 5 bases, with 12 bases left in between. The CDR3 is made up of 14 amino acids. CDR1 and CDR2 (germline): SGHRS, YFSETQ. This chain's CDR3 is CASSLWGGETEAFF. Here the CDR3 DNA reads TGCGCCAGCAGCTTGTGGGGGGGTGAAACTGAAGCTTTCTTT. Drawing the rest from reference TRBV5-1 and TRBJ1-1, the complete variable domain is KAGVTQTPRYLIKTRGQQVTLSCSPISGHRSVSWYQQTPGQGLQFLFEYFSETQRNKGNFPGRFSGRQFSNSRSEMNVSTLELGDSALYLCASSLWGGETEAFFGQGTRLTVV.

The rearrangement joins TRBV5-4 to TRBJ2-2; 7 bases fit TRBD1. Trimming removed 0 bases from V and 1 base from J; junction bases left unmatched: 6. The germline V gene encodes CDR1 SGHNT and CDR2 YYREEE (reference sequence). This CDR3 comprises 17 residues. CDR3: CASSLDRQGRNTGELFF. The CDR3 nucleotides read TGTGCCAGCAGCTTGGACCGACAGGGAAGGAACACCGGGGAGCTGTTTTTT.

The rearrangement links TRBV2 to TRBJ1-2; 8 bases are a match to TRBD1. V lost 4 bases, J lost 4 bases, and 5 bases stayed unmatched. Germline V gene sequence: CDR1 SNHLY, CDR2 FYNNEI. This CDR3 contains 14 residues. CDR3 DNA: TGTGCCAGCAGTGGACAGGGGAGCTTCTATGGCTACACCTTC. Residues: CASSGQGSFYGYTF.

The chain has TRBV11-2 and TRBJ2-4; 10 bases map to TRBD1. V lost 4 bases and J lost 1; bases outside the gene matches: 1. The CDR3 is 15 residues long. Germline CDR1 is SGHAT and CDR2 is FQNNGV. CDR3 protein: CASSWTGGAKNIQYF. CDR3 nucleotides: TGTGCCAGCAGCTGGACAGGGGGTGCCAAAAACATTCAGTACTTC.